These T cell receptor beta chains were read from a single sample in a study of beta chain features in type 1 diabetes. Profiled with immunoSEQ multiplex PCR; TCRdb holds only in-frame clones, not every one. The sample lists hundreds of thousands of clones; roughly two thirds were seen once. Sequencing used naive CD4+ T cells from blood. These receptors originate from a man aged 25 to 45 in good health. Each CDR3 is given with its conserved first and last residue. The D gene is left open where the match is weak. Where a row states a size, it is once, few, many or the class of an expanded clone; other rows omit it.

>NA|TRBV11-2|NA|TRBJ2-3
TGTGCCAGCAGCTTACTGGCGGGTTTTCTAGATACGCAGTATTTT
CASSLLAGFLDTQYF
>NA|TRBV14|NA|TRBJ2-5
TGTGCCAGCAGCCAAGCCGTGACTAGGGGCCCCCAAGAGACCCAGTACTTC
CASSQAVTRGPQETQYF
>NA|TRBV2|NA|TRBJ1-5
TGTGCCAGCAGTGAAGGCCCGGGCCAGCCCCAGCATTTT
CASSEGPGQPQHF
>NA|TRBV2|TRBD1|TRBJ2-1
TGTGCCAGCAGTGAAAGGCTCGGGACAGGGAACAATGAGCAGTTCTTC
CASSERLGTGNNEQFF
>NA|TRBV5-6|NA|TRBJ1-2
TGTGCCAGCAGAGTAACAGGGTACGGCTACACCTTC
CASRVTGYGYTF
>NA|TRBV5-1|NA|TRBJ1-4
TGCGCCAGCAGACGAGACTCGGCGGGGGAAAAACTGTTTTTT
CASRRDSAGEKLFF
>few|TRBV11-2|NA|TRBJ2-7
TGTGCCAGCAGCTTTAGGGACTGGCTGTCCGAGCAGTACTTC
CASSFRDWLSEQYF
>once|TRBV5-1|NA|TRBJ2-4
TGCGCCAGCAGCTCAGCAGAGTTCGGCAAAAACATTCAGTACTTC
CASSSAEFGKNIQYF
>few|TRBV29-1|NA|TRBJ2-4
TGCAGCGCCCGGGTAGGAGGCCACCTAGCCAAAAACATTCAGTACTTC
CSARVGGHLAKNIQYF
>few|TRBV29-1|NA|TRBJ2-7
TGCAGCGTCCGGGACCCGGCCTACGAGCAGTACTTC
CSVRDPAYEQYF
>NA|TRBV30|TRBD1|TRBJ2-5
TGTGCCTGGCAAGGGGACAGCAAAGAGACCCAGTACTTC
CAWQGDSKETQYF
>NA|TRBV7-2|NA|TRBJ2-6
TGTGCCAGCAGCTCAAGACAGCTCTCTGGGGCCAACGTCCTGACTTTC
CASSSRQLSGANVLTF
>NA|TRBV30|NA|TRBJ2-7
TGTGCCTGGAGAGACATCCTGGCAGGGGCCTACGAGCAGTACTTC
CAWRDILAGAYEQYF
>few|TRBV2|NA|TRBJ1-1
TGTGCCAGCACCGTCCGGACGGCGAACACTGAAGCTTTCTTT
CASTVRTANTEAFF
>NA|TRBV2|TRBD1|TRBJ2-5
TGTGCCAGCACTGTGGACAGGGAAGAGACCCAGTACTTC
CASTVDREETQYF
>NA|TRBV9|NA|TRBJ2-1
TGTGCCAGCAGCGTAGGAGGGCCGTACAATGAGCAGTTCTTC
CASSVGGPYNEQFF
>NA|TRBV2|NA|TRBJ2-7
TGTGCCAGCAGTAATCAGGGTGCGCCCTACGAGCAGTACTTC
CASSNQGAPYEQYF
>NA|TRBV7-9|TRBD1|TRBJ2-1
TGTGCCAGCAGCCCCCGGGACAGGAACAATGAGCAGTTCTTC
CASSPRDRNNEQFF
>NA|TRBV4-2|NA|TRBJ2-3
TGTGCCAGCAGCCAAGGGGTAGCGGGCACAGATACGCAGTATTTT
CASSQGVAGTDTQYF
>NA|TRBV6-5|NA|TRBJ2-1
TGTGCCAGCAGTTACTCAGCATCCTACAATGAGCAGTTCTTC
CASSYSASYNEQFF
>NA|TRBV10-3|NA|TRBJ2-5
TGTGCCATCAGTCAGGGGCGAGAAGAGACCCAGTACTTC
CAISQGREETQYF
>NA|TRBV30|NA|TRBJ2-3
TGTGCCGGAAGATACAGGCGACCCACAGATACGCAGTATTTT
CAGRYRRPTDTQYF
>NA|TRBV29-1|NA|TRBJ2-7
TGCAGCGTTGTTCTGGTACAGGGCTACGAGCAGTACTTC
CSVVLVQGYEQYF
>few|TRBV29-1|NA|TRBJ1-1
TGCAGCGTTGATGGAGATGGGCCGTTCTTT
CSVDGDGPFF
>NA|TRBV14|NA|TRBJ2-7
TGTGCCAGCAGCCAAGGGGGCATTCCCTACGAGCAGTACTTC
CASSQGGIPYEQYF
>NA|TRBV7-2|NA|TRBJ2-1
TGTGCCAGCAGTCCAAGACCCTACAATGAGCAGTTCTTC
CASSPRPYNEQFF
>NA|TRBV30|NA|TRBJ2-7
TGTGCCTGGAGTGTAAACGGGTACGAGCAGTACTTC
CAWSVNGYEQYF
>NA|TRBV7-2|TRBD2|TRBJ2-7
TGTGCCAGCCGGGCGGGACTAGCGGGAAGCGAGCAGTACTTC
CASRAGLAGSEQYF